Below are 9 T cell receptor beta chains sequenced from a single sample in a study of Ad26.COV2.S vaccination and SARS-CoV-2 variants. Libraries were prepared by immunoSEQ multiplex PCR; TCRdb keeps only in-frame clonotypes and omits some of them. Among about 480,000 clones, around nine tenths were seen once, and the ten largest hold 9.5% to 15%. As to treatment: roughly 20 received Ad26.COV2.S at low or high dose, single or two shots; about 5 received placebo; per-sample allocation not given. Samples came from day 63 after the first vaccine or placebo injection. The specimen was peripheral blood, collected in a trial of Ad26.COV2.S vaccine versus placebo. Receptor source: a person aged 18 to 65 who received the Ad26.COV2.S COVID-19 vaccine or a placebo.

The V and J genes are TRBV19 and TRBJ1-2, with D unclear. The CDR3 extends over 15 amino acids. Germline CDR1 reads LNHDA; CDR2 reads SQIVND (reference sequence). With 6 bases removed from V and 3 bases from J, the gap between germline ends came to 17 bases. The CDR3 here is CASSLVAGVDYGYTF. The CDR3 coding sequence is TGTGCCAGTAGCCTAGTCGCCGGGGTGGACTATGGCTACACCTTC.

The chain uses TRBV18 and TRBJ1-1; D gene unclear. There are 13 residues in the CDR3. Germline V gives CDR1 KGHSH, CDR2 LQKENI. Trimming cost V 2 bases and J 7 bases, with 11 bases left between them. The CDR3 bases are TGTGCCAGCTCACCAAGGTCACTAAATGAAGCTTTCTTT. Amino acid sequence: CASSPRSLNEAFF.

J is TRBJ1-3 and V is TRBV2; D might be TRBD1 (5 bases). CDR1 and CDR2 (germline): SNHLY, FYNNEI. The CDR3 covers 16 residues. Trimming took 5 bases from V and 0 from J, leaving 14 bases between them. The CDR3 loop reads CASSSTGLISGNTIYF. As DNA, the CDR3 is TGTGCCAGCAGTTCGACGGGACTGATCTCTGGAAACACCATATATTTT.

The count of this clone is one. This chain uses TRBV9 with TRBJ1-2, with D possibly matching TRBD1 (5 bases). Trimming removed 4 bases from V and 6 bases from J, with 19 bases in between. CDR3 size: 15 residues. CDR1 is SGDLS and CDR2 is YYNGEE in the germline V gene. In DNA, the CDR3 is TGTGCCAGCAGCCCCCGGTCGATTCAGGGTGATGGCTACACCTTC. Amino acid sequence: CASSPRSIQGDGYTF.

The chain uses TRBV4-2 and TRBJ2-6; no reliable D call. Trimming pared 0 bases from V and 0 bases from J, leaving 9 bases between. CDR1 and CDR2 from the germline V gene are LGHNA and YNFKEQ. CDR3 length equals 17 residues. The CDR3 DNA reads as TGTGCCAGCAGCCAAGAAGGCGCGGCCTCTGGGGCCAACGTCCTGACTTTC. Amino acid sequence: CASSQEGAASGANVLTF.

V usage is TRBV12-3 or TRBV12-4 and J usage is TRBJ2-1; the D is unclear. Trimming removed 7 bases from V and 7 bases from J, with 14 bases in between. This CDR3 is built from 13 residues. The CDR3 reads CASISASGNEQFF. In nucleotides, the CDR3 is TGTGCCAGCATTTCGGCTAGTGGGAATGAGCAGTTCTTC.

There are a few counts of this clone. The chain has TRBV11-3 and TRBJ2-2, with TRBD2 matching 8 bases. The length of the CDR3 is 17 residues. Trimming took 4 bases from V and 6 from J; bases not matched to a gene: 13. Per the germline V gene, CDR1 is SGHNT and CDR2 is YENEEA. CDR3: CASSSTVGLGLAGELFF. The CDR3 nucleotides are TGTGCCAGCAGCTCCACGGTGGGACTAGGGCTCGCCGGGGAGCTGTTTTTT.

There are many counts of this clone. This chain uses TRBV28 with TRBJ2-7; TRBD1 or TRBD2 may be the D gene (5 bases each). In germline, CDR1 is MDHEN, CDR2 SYDVKM. The germline V and J ends were trimmed by 4 bases and 2 bases, with 12 bases remaining between them. The CDR3 runs to 14 residues. In nucleotides, the CDR3 is TGTGCCAGCAGTTGGGGGACCCTCACCTACGAGCAGTACTTC. Amino acid sequence: CASSWGTLTYEQYF.

The chain combines TRBV19 with TRBJ2-1, with 9 nucleotides matching TRBD2. The CDR3 runs to 13 residues. Looked up from germline, CDR1 is LNHDA and CDR2 is SQIVND (reference sequence). Trimming cost V 6 bases and J 9 bases; bases outside gene matches: 6. CDR3 protein: CASRVAGETEQFF. In nucleotides, the CDR3 is TGTGCCAGTAGGGTAGCGGGAGAGACTGAGCAGTTCTTC. Full variable domain (outside the CDR3, taken from reference TRBV19 and TRBJ2-1): DGGITQSPKYLFRKEGQNVTLSCEQNLNHDAMYWYRQDPGQGLRLIYYSQIVNDFQKGDIAEGYSVSREKKESFPLTVTSAQKNPTAFYLCASRVAGETEQFFGPGTRLTVL.